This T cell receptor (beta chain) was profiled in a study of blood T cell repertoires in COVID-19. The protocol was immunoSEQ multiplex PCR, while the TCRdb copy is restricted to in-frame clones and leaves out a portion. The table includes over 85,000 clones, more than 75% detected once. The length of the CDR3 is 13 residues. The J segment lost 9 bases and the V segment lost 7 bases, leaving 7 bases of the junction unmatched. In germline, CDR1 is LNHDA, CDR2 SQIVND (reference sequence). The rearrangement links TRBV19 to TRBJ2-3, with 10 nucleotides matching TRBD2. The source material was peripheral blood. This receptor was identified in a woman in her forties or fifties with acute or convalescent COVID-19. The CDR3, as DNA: TGTGCCAGTAACCCTAGCGGGGGTCAAACGCAGTATTTT. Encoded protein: CASNPSGGQTQYF. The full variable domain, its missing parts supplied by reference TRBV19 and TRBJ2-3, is DGGITQSPKYLFRKEGQNVTLSCEQNLNHDAMYWYRQDPGQGLRLIYYSQIVNDFQKGDIAEGYSVSREKKESFPLTVTSAQKNPTAFYLCASNPSGGQTQYFGPGTRLTVL.